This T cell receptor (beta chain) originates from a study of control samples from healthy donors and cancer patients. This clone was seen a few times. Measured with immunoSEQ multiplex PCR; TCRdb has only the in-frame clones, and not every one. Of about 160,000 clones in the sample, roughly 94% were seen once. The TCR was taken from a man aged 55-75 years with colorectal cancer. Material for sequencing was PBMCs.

CDR3: CASSVESVSYTEAFF. CDR3 sequence (DNA): TGTGCCAGCAGCGTAGAGTCAGTAAGTTACACTGAAGCTTTCTTT. The V gene is TRBV9, the J gene TRBJ1-1, with unresolved D. V was trimmed by 0 bases and J by 3 bases, leaving 12 bases between them. Germline CDR1 reads SGDLS; CDR2 reads YYNGEE. The CDR3 loop spans 15 amino acids. Supplemented by reference TRBV9 and TRBJ1-1, the full variable domain reads DSGVTQTPKHLITATGQRVTLRCSPRSGDLSVYWYQQSLDQGLQFLIQYYNGEERAKGNILERFSAQQFPDLHSELNLSSLELGDSALYFCASSVESVSYTEAFFGQGTRLTVV.